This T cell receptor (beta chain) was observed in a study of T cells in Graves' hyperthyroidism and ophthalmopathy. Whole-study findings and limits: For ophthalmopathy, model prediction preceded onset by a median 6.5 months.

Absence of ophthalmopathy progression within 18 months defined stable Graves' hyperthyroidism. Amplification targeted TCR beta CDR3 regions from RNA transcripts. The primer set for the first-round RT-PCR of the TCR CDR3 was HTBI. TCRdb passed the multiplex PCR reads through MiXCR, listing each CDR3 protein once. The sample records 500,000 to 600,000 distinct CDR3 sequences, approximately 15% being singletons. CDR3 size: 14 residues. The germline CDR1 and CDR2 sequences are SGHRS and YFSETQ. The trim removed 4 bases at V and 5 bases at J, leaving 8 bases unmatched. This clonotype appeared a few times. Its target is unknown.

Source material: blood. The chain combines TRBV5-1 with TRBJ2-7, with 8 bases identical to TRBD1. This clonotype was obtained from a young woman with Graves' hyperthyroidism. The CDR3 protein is CASSNTDRGDEQYF. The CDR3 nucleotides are TGCGCCAGCAGCAACACCGACAGGGGCGACGAGCAGTACTTC.